The 10 T cell receptor beta chains presented below share a single source sample, sequenced in a study of STAT5B mutations in CD4+ large granular lymphocyte leukemia. The table came from immunoSEQ multiplex PCR; TCRdb's copy has only in-frame clones and leaves some out. Of about 40,000 clones in the sample, 75% to 85% were seen once. What was sequenced was CD4+ T cells from blood buffy coats. These receptors all come from a human donor in good health.

The J gene is TRBJ2-1, the V gene TRBV5-1; D is ambiguous. CDR3 length equals 14 residues. Germline loops: CDR1 SGHRS, CDR2 YFSETQ. The V end lost 0 bases, the J end lost 8 bases, and 12 bases lay between the germline ends. DNA for the CDR3: TGCGCCAGCAGCTTGGCCGAGACTCGGTATGAGCAGTTCTTC. This gives the protein CASSLAETRYEQFF.

This clone has just a few counts. This rearrangement joins TRBV27 to TRBJ2-7; unclear D gene. V dropped 0 bases and J dropped 1 base, with 7 bases sitting between them. Germline V CDR1 and CDR2: MNHEY, SMNVEV (reference sequence). This CDR3 has 14 residues. Written as DNA, the CDR3 is TGTGCCAGCAGTTTATCGACGGTTTCCTACGAGCAGTACTTC. It encodes CASSLSTVSYEQYF.

A single count supports this clone. Compared with germline, one end of the junction differs, possibly owing to a read error. The chain couples TRBV12-5 to TRBJ1-2, with D perhaps matching TRBD1 (5 bases). The CDR3 totals 14 residues. Germline V gene lookup returns CDR1 LGHNT and CDR2 FRNRAP. CDR3 sequence reads: CASGGPPNEAAGAF. The CDR3 nucleotides read TGTGCTAGTGGGGGGCCTCCAAACGAGGCGGCTGGGGCCTTC.

The chain has TRBV29-1 and TRBJ1-1, with D uncertain. The germline gives CDR1 SQVTM, CDR2 ANQGSEA. This CDR3 is built from 12 residues. V was pared by 7 bases and J by 2 bases, with 11 bases between. The CDR3 nucleotides read TGCAGCGGATCGCCGGGAAACACTGAAGCTTTCTTT. It is translated as CSGSPGNTEAFF. The complete variable domain, with remaining parts taken from reference TRBV29-1 and TRBJ1-1, reads SAVISQKPSRDICQRGTSLTIQCQVDSQVTMMFWYRQQPGQSLTLIATANQGSEATYESGFVIDKFPISRPNLTFSTLTVSNMSPEDSSIYLCSGSPGNTEAFFGQGTRLTVV.

In its sample, this clone was seen a few times. The rearrangement uses TRBV10-3 and TRBJ2-2; 16 nucleotides line up with TRBD2. This CDR3 contains 18 residues. The J segment lost 5 bases and the V segment lost 11 bases, leaving 14 bases of the junction unmatched. Germline assignment: CDR1 ENHRY and CDR2 SYGVKD. The CDR3 reads CAASSTGLAGGRTGELFF. CDR3 sequence (DNA): TGTGCCGCCTCTTCGACGGGACTAGCGGGAGGGAGGACCGGGGAGCTGTTTTTT.

The J gene is TRBJ2-5, the V gene TRBV11-3; 7 bases are a match to TRBD2. CDR1 SGHNT and CDR2 YENEEA come from the germline V gene. V dropped 4 bases and J dropped 4; count of bases not matched to a gene: 9. This CDR3 is built from 15 residues. The DNA for the CDR3 is TGTGCCAGCAGCTCGGGCGGGAGTTACGCAGAGACCCAGTACTTC. This sequence encodes CASSSGGSYAETQYF.

V gene TRBV30 combines with J gene TRBJ2-2, with 7 nucleotides matching TRBD1. The CDR3 spans 14 residues. The V gene's germline CDR1 is GTSNPN and CDR2 SVGIG (reference sequence). V lost 3 bases, J lost 6 bases, and 7 bases stayed unmatched. The CDR3 loop is CAWRRQGLAGELFF. Here the CDR3 DNA reads TGTGCCTGGAGAAGACAGGGTTTGGCCGGGGAGCTGTTTTTT.

This chain uses TRBV7-6 with TRBJ2-3; TRBD2 matches 16 bases. CDR3 length: 15 residues. J was trimmed by 6 bases and V by 3 bases; bases with no gene match: 0. Germline CDR1 reads SGHVS; CDR2 reads FNYEAQ. CDR3 nucleotides: TGTGCCAGCAGCTTGGGACTAGCGGGGGGGGATACGCAGTATTTT. Its protein is CASSLGLAGGDTQYF.

This rearrangement joins TRBV28 to TRBJ1-5, with D unresolved. The CDR3 is made up of 13 amino acids. V shed 6 bases and J shed 3 bases, with 9 bases lying between them. Germline lookup yields CDR1 MDHEN and CDR2 SYDVKM. The CDR3 is CASSPRLNQPQHF. The CDR3 nucleotides are TGTGCCAGCAGCCCCCGCCTCAATCAGCCCCAGCATTTT.

The chain carries TRBV4-3 and TRBJ2-2; D is undetermined. The CDR3 consists of 15 residues. Trimming left V 1 base short and J 2 bases short, with 8 bases between. CDR1 is LGHNA, CDR2 YSLEER, per germline. The chain's CDR3 is CASSQAGLNTGELFF. As DNA, the CDR3 is TGCGCCAGCAGCCAAGCCGGGCTAAACACCGGGGAGCTGTTTTTT.